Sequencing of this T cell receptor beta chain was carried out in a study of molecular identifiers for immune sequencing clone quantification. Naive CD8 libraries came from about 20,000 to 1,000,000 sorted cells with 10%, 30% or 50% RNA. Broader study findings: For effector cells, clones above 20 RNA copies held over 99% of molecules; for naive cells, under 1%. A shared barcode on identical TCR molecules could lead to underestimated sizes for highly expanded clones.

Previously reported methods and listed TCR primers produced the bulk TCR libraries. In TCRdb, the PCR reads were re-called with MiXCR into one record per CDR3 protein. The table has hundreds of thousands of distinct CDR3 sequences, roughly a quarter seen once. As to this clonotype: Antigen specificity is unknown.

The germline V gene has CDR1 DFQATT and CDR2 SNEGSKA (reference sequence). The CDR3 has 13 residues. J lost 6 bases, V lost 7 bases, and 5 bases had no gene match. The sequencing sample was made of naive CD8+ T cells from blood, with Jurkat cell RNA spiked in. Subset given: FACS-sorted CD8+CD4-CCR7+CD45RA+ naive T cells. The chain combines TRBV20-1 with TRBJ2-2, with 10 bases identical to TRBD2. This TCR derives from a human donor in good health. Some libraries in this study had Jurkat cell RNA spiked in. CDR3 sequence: CSERAGGPGELFF. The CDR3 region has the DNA TGCAGTGAGCGAGCGGGGGGGCCCGGGGAGCTGTTTTTT.